The T cell receptor (beta chain) described here comes from a study of T-cell memory formation after mild COVID-19. Regarding the study as a whole: The study found balanced CD4/CD8 in clones contracting day 15 to 85 and a CD4+ lean in later expanders. Prior to infection, memory already included some responding clones, suggesting cross-reactive memory joined. Proof of SARS-CoV-2 specificity was absent for the second-wave clones that crested on day 37.

The germline V gene has CDR1 LGHNA and CDR2 YSLEER. Deletions cut 0 bases from V and 3 bases from J, with 10 bases between. The CDR3 consists of 15 residues. About this clonotype: Its antigen is unknown.

Researchers used 5'RACE with constant-segment primers to make TCR alpha and TCR beta cDNA libraries that carry sample barcodes and UMIs. TCRdb redid the calling of the 5' RACE reads with MiXCR, one entry per CDR3 protein. The sample includes about 410,000 distinct CDR3 sequences, over 15% of them seen just once. This receptor was identified in a man aged 18 to 35 who had mild COVID-19 (a few samples of this study predate the infection). Cell type and time point are not known. V usage is TRBV4-3 and J usage is TRBJ2-3; D is unclear. Sequenced: PBMCs or a T cell subset sorted from them (not recorded which). The CDR3 DNA follows: TGCGCCAGCAGCCAAGATCGGTGGAAAACAGATACGCAGTATTTT. Translated, it gives CASSQDRWKTDTQYF.